Following are 26 T cell receptor beta chains from one sample sequenced in a study of T cell responses to AZD1222 COVID-19 vaccine. The assay was immunoSEQ multiplex PCR, and TCRdb's table has in-frame clones only and misses some. The sample shows some 150,000 clones, more than 70% of them seen only once. Here the sequenced sample was peripheral blood, taken on day 0 of AZD1222 vaccination. These receptors came from an adult in good health.

This clone was observed once. It is likely a read error: a sequence one base away is far more abundant. The V and J genes are TRBV7-2 and TRBJ1-1, with D maybe TRBD1 (5 bases). Trimming cost V 4 bases and J 0 bases, with 6 bases left between them. This CDR3 spans 13 amino acids. Germline V gives CDR1 SGHTA, CDR2 FQGNSA. For the CDR3, the DNA is TGTGCCAGCAGCTGGGACTTGAACACTGAAGCTTTCTTT. It is translated as CASSWDLNTEAFF.

The chain combines TRBV6-5 with TRBJ2-7, with 15 bases aligning to TRBD2. This CDR3 contains 16 residues. V lost 4 bases and J lost 2; bases outside the gene matches: 3. Germline V gene lookup returns CDR1 MNHEY and CDR2 SVGAGI. DNA for the CDR3: TGTGCCAGCAGTTGGGGACTAGCGGGAGGAACCTACGAGCAGTACTTC. Protein product: CASSWGLAGGTYEQYF.

V gene TRBV24-1 combines with J gene TRBJ2-5; 9 nucleotides align to TRBD1. This CDR3 is built from 14 residues. Looked up from germline, CDR1 is KGHDR and CDR2 is SFDVKD. J was trimmed by 3 bases and V by 5 bases; bases with no gene match: 3. The CDR3 nucleotides read TGTGCCACCAGTGTGGGACAGGGCAAAGAGACCCAGTACTTC. It translates to CATSVGQGKETQYF.

The V and J genes are TRBV7-9 and TRBJ2-1, with 7 bases that match TRBD1. With 5 bases clipped from V and 5 bases from J, the junction kept 6 bases outside the gene matches. Per the germline V gene, CDR1 is SEHNR and CDR2 is FQNEAQ (reference sequence). This CDR3 comprises 14 residues. The CDR3 sequence: CASSRWTGDNEQFF. The CDR3 DNA reads as TGTGCCAGCAGCCGCTGGACAGGCGACAATGAGCAGTTCTTC.

The gene calls are TRBV11-2 and TRBJ1-4; D may be TRBD1 (5 bases). Germline V CDR1 and CDR2: SGHAT, FQNNGV. This CDR3 contains 16 residues. Trimming stripped 6 bases from V and 4 bases from J, with 18 bases between. The CDR3 reads CASRLRGAVNNEKLFF. For the CDR3, the DNA is TGTGCCAGCAGGTTACGCGGGGCAGTTAATAATGAAAAACTGTTTTTT.

V and J are TRBV5-4 and TRBJ2-7, with 14 bases matching TRBD2. The CDR3 covers 13 residues. V lost 4 bases to trimming and J lost 12 bases; unmatched junction nucleotides: 6. Looked up from germline, CDR1 is SGHNT and CDR2 is YYREEE (reference sequence). The CDR3 sequence is CASSIGLAGGRYF. CDR3 nucleotide sequence: TGTGCCAGCAGCATTGGACTAGCGGGAGGACGGTACTTC.

Only one count was recorded for this clone. The gene calls are TRBV6-2 or TRBV6-3 and TRBJ2-2; tentative D call: TRBD2 (6 bases). The V end lost 4 bases, the J end lost 5 bases, and 14 bases lay between the germline ends. This CDR3 comprises 15 residues. Germline CDR1 is MNHEY and CDR2 is SVGEGT. The DNA for the CDR3 is TGTGCCAGCAGTTTGGAGGGAGTTGGTACCGGGGAGCTGTTTTTT. It specifies CASSLEGVGTGELFF.

V and J are TRBV7-9 and TRBJ1-6, with 10 bases that match TRBD1. The germline CDR1 and CDR2 sequences are SEHNR and FQNEAQ (reference sequence). Trimming took 4 bases from V and 6 from J; bases not matched to a gene: 9. The CDR3 has 17 residues. As DNA, the CDR3 is TGTGCCAGCAGCTCCCAAAGGACAGGGGGGACTAATTCACCCCTCCACTTT. Residues: CASSSQRTGGTNSPLHF.

The chain employs TRBV15 and TRBJ1-1; 7 bases are a match to TRBD1. Germline V CDR1 and CDR2: LNHNV, YYDKDF (reference sequence). The CDR3 length is 15 residues. Germline trimming cut 2 bases from V and 3 bases from J; bases unmatched to any gene: 6. Here the CDR3 reads CATSRMRTGDTEAFF. DNA for the CDR3: TGTGCCACCAGCAGAATGAGGACAGGTGACACTGAAGCTTTCTTT.

The J gene is TRBJ1-1, the V gene TRBV5-5, with TRBD1 matching 9 bases. The V and J ends lost 10 bases and 1 base, in that order; junction bases with no gene match: 20. CDR3 length equals 18 residues. CDR1 is SGHKS, CDR2 YYEKEE, per germline (reference sequence). The CDR3 loop is CACKGQGKGFGWNTEAFF. The DNA for the CDR3 is TGTGCCTGCAAGGGACAGGGAAAGGGGTTCGGTTGGAACACTGAAGCTTTCTTT.

V is TRBV28 and J is TRBJ2-4; D remains ambiguous. The germline CDR1 and CDR2 sequences are MDHEN and SYDVKM. The CDR3 extends over 12 amino acids. Trimming removed 6 bases from V and 7 bases from J, with 10 bases in between. The CDR3 region is CASSRTSNIQYF. In DNA, the CDR3 is TGTGCCAGCAGCCGAACAAGTAACATTCAGTACTTC.

The gene calls are TRBV5-6 and TRBJ1-1; a weak D match, TRBD1 (5 bases). The CDR3 spans 16 residues. V was cut by 0 bases and J by 0 bases, with 12 bases left in between. From germline, CDR1 is SGHDT and CDR2 YYEEEE. The DNA for the CDR3 is TGTGCCAGCAGCTTGGGATGGGGGAAGATGAACACTGAAGCTTTCTTT. This encodes CASSLGWGKMNTEAFF.

This clone was observed a few times. V is TRBV7-8 and J is TRBJ2-2; TRBD1 matches 9 bases. Germline V gene data show CDR1 as SGHVS and CDR2 as FQNEAQ. The CDR3 contains 17 residues. With V trimmed by 4 bases and J by 4 bases, 10 bases remained unmatched. CDR3 coding DNA: TGTGCCAGCAGCTCTGATTCCGGGACAGGGAGCACCGGGGAGCTGTTTTTT. Protein sequence: CASSSDSGTGSTGELFF.

This chain links TRBV24-1 with TRBJ2-7; D call uncertain. Germline V gene data show CDR1 as KGHDR and CDR2 as SFDVKD. Between the trimmed V and J ends, which lost 10 bases and 2 bases, there was a span of 20 bases. The CDR3 has 15 amino acids. The CDR3: CATHFCPVLPYEQYF. As DNA, the CDR3 is TGTGCCACGCATTTTTGCCCAGTTCTCCCCTACGAGCAGTACTTC.

The V call is TRBV4-1, the J call TRBJ1-1; D is undetermined. V lost 1 base and J lost 1, with 7 bases in between. The CDR3 spans 14 residues. Germline V gene data show CDR1 as MGHRA and CDR2 as YSYEKL. CDR3 nucleotide sequence: TGCGCCAGCAGCCAAGTGCAGTGGAACACTGAAGCTTTCTTT. Translating it yields CASSQVQWNTEAFF.

The V and J genes are TRBV9 and TRBJ2-1; D is possibly TRBD2 (5 bases). Deletions cut 0 bases from V and 6 bases from J, with 13 bases between. The CDR3 contains 15 residues. Germline V CDR1 and CDR2: SGDLS, YYNGEE. The CDR3 here is CASSVAGIHSNEQFF. The CDR3 DNA reads TGTGCCAGCAGCGTAGCGGGAATTCATTCCAATGAGCAGTTCTTC.

The CDR3 protein is CASSPGLAGGNEQFF. The CDR3 DNA sequence: TGTGCCAGCAGCCCGGGACTAGCGGGGGGAAATGAGCAGTTCTTC. J is TRBJ2-1 and V is TRBV7-2; TRBD2 agrees at 15 bases. Unmatched junction bases numbered 3, after V lost 5 bases and J lost 7 bases. The CDR3 is made up of 15 amino acids. Germline CDR1 SGHTA, CDR2 FQGNSA.

This clone was observed once. The gene calls are TRBV3-1 (or the pseudogene TRBV3-2) and TRBJ2-3, with 8 nucleotides matching TRBD1. CDR1 LGHDT and CDR2 YNNKEL come from the germline V gene (reference sequence). Losses at the gene ends were 1 base for V and 6 bases for J; bases not matched to a gene: 12. The CDR3 spans 17 residues. This chain's CDR3 is CASSQGARTGIGDTQYF. The CDR3 DNA reads TGTGCCAGCAGCCAAGGGGCTCGGACAGGGATAGGGGATACGCAGTATTTT.

The chain combines TRBV5-5 with TRBJ1-1; D ambiguous. Germline loops: CDR1 SGHKS, CDR2 YYEKEE (reference sequence). This CDR3 is 13 amino acids long. Trimming took off 2 bases at V and 12 bases at J, with 17 bases between the two ends. In DNA form, the CDR3 reads TGTGCCAGCAGCTTTAGGGCGCAGACTATGACTTTCTTT. Translation gives CASSFRAQTMTFF. Complete variable domain (other parts from reference TRBV5-5 and TRBJ1-1): DAGVTQSPTHLIKTRGQQVTLRCSPISGHKSVSWYQQVLGQGPQFIFQYYEKEERGRGNFPDRFSARQFPNYSSELNVNALLLGDSALYLCASSFRAQTMTFFGQGTRLTVV.

The chain joins TRBV19 to TRBJ2-1; TRBD1 is a possible D gene (6 bases). From germline, CDR1 is LNHDA and CDR2 SQIVND (reference sequence). Trimming took off 0 bases at V and 3 bases at J, with 12 bases between the two ends. This CDR3 region has 16 residues. Here the CDR3 reads CASSIEGAVRYNEQFF. The CDR3 bases are TGTGCCAGTAGTATAGAGGGGGCGGTACGCTACAATGAGCAGTTCTTC.

CDR3 bases: TGTGCCACCACTCTGACACTGACTAGCACAGATACGCAGTATTTT. Its translation is CATTLTLTSTDTQYF. V and J are TRBV15 and TRBJ2-3; D gene unclear. Trimming pared 7 bases from V and 0 bases from J, leaving 14 bases between. In germline, CDR1 is LNHNV, CDR2 YYDKDF (reference sequence). The CDR3 covers 15 residues. Combining the CDR3 with reference TRBV15 and TRBJ2-3 gives the whole variable domain DAMVIQNPRYQVTQFGKPVTLSCSQTLNHNVMYWYQQKSSQAPKLLFHYYDKDFNNEADTPDNFQSRRPNTSFCFLDIRSPGLGDTAMYLCATTLTLTSTDTQYFGPGTRLTVL.

V is TRBV6-1 and J is TRBJ1-1; possibly TRBD1 for D (6 bases). Germline CDR1 and CDR2: MNHNS and SASEGT. V lost 1 base and J lost 7, with 13 bases in between. The CDR3 length is 14 residues. CDR3 in DNA: TGTGCCAGCAGTGAAGGGGGGGCGCTCCGTGAAGCTTTCTTT. This encodes CASSEGGALREAFF.

In its sample, this clone was seen once. The chain uses TRBV6-5 and TRBJ1-6, with D perhaps matching TRBD1 (6 bases). The CDR3 is made up of 15 amino acids. The V gene lost 5 bases and the J gene lost 6 bases, with 14 bases spanning the gap. Germline lookup yields CDR1 MNHEY and CDR2 SVGAGI. CDR3: CASSLQGPPNSPLHF. The CDR3 region has the DNA TGTGCCAGCAGTCTTCAGGGGCCGCCTAATTCACCCCTCCACTTT.

V and J are TRBV28 and TRBJ1-1, with D possibly matching TRBD1 (6 bases). V was cut by 6 bases and J by 3 bases, with 14 bases left in between. The CDR3 is 14 residues long. Germline V gene lookup returns CDR1 MDHEN and CDR2 SYDVKM. CDR3 in DNA: TGTGCCAGCAGCCCCTACAGGGTGGACACTGAAGCTTTCTTT. It codes for CASSPYRVDTEAFF.

The rearrangement uses TRBV10-3 and TRBJ2-6; 7 bases agree with TRBD2. The CDR3 sequence is 16 residues long. CDR1 ENHRY and CDR2 SYGVKD come from the germline V gene. V dropped 3 bases and J dropped 0; count of bases not matched to a gene: 2. In DNA form, the CDR3 reads TGTGCCATCAGTGACGCGGGGGACTCTGGGGCCAACGTCCTGACTTTC. This translates into CAISDAGDSGANVLTF.

This clone is a singleton in its sample. This chain joins TRBV18 and TRBJ2-1, with a possible D match to TRBD1 (5 bases). CDR3 length equals 14 residues. V lost 1 base to trimming and J lost 4 bases, with 8 bases between them. Looked up from germline, CDR1 is KGHSH and CDR2 is LQKENI. The CDR3 DNA is TGTGCCAGCTCACCACTAGACAGTTACAATGAGCAGTTCTTC. Encoded protein: CASSPLDSYNEQFF.